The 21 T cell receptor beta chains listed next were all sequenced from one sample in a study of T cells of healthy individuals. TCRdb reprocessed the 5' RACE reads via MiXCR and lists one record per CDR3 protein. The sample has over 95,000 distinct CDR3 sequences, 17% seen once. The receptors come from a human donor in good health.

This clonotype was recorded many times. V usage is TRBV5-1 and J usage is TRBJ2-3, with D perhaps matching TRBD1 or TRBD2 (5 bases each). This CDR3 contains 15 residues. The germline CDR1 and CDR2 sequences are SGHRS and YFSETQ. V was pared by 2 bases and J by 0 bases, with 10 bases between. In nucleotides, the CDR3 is TGCGCCAGCAGCTTAGGGACCCATAGCACAGATACGCAGTATTTT. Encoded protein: CASSLGTHSTDTQYF.

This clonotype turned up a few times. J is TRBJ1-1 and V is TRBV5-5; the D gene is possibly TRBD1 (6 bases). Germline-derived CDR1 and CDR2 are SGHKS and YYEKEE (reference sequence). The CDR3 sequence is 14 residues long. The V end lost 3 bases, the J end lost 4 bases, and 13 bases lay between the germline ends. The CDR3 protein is CASSWLQGSTEAFF. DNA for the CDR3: TGTGCCAGCAGCTGGTTACAGGGAAGCACTGAAGCTTTCTTT. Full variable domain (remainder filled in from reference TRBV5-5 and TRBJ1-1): DAGVTQSPTHLIKTRGQQVTLRCSPISGHKSVSWYQQVLGQGPQFIFQYYEKEERGRGNFPDRFSARQFPNYSSELNVNALLLGDSALYLCASSWLQGSTEAFFGQGTRLTVV.

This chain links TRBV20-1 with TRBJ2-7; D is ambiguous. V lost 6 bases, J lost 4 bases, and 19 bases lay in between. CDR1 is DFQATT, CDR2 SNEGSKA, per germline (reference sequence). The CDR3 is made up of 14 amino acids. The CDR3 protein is CSARLGQNGYEQYF. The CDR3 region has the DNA TGCAGTGCCAGATTGGGCCAGAATGGATACGAGCAGTACTTC.

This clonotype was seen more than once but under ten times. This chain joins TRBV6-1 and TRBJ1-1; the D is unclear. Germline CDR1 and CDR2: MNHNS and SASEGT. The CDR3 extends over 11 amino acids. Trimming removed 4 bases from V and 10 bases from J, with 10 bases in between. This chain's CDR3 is CASSGVYGAFF. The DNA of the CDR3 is TGTGCCAGCAGTGGGGTGTACGGAGCTTTCTTT.

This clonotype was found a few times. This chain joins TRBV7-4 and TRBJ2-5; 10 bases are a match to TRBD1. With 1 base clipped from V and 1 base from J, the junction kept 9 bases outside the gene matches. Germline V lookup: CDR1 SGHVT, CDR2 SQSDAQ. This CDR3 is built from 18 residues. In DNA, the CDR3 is TGTGCCAGCAGCTTAGGGGGACAGGGGTGCCTATTCCAAGAGACCCAGTACTTC. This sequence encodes CASSLGGQGCLFQETQYF.

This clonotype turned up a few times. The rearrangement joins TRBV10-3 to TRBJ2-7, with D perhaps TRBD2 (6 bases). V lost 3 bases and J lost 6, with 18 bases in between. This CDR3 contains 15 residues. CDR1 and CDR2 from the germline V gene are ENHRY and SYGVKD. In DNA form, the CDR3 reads TGTGCCATCAGTGATGGGGGAGGTGAGCCTCGCGAGCAGTACTTC. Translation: CAISDGGGEPREQYF.

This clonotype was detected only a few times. The CDR3, as DNA: TGTGCCAGCAGTTCACTAGCGGGAGTAGTGAATGAGCAGTTCTTC. Translating gives CASSSLAGVVNEQFF. The V gene is TRBV28, the J gene TRBJ2-1, with 11 bases lining up with TRBD2. The V and J ends lost 4 bases and 7 bases, in that order; junction bases with no gene match: 6. Germline V CDR1 and CDR2: MDHEN, SYDVKM. The CDR3 sequence is 15 residues long.

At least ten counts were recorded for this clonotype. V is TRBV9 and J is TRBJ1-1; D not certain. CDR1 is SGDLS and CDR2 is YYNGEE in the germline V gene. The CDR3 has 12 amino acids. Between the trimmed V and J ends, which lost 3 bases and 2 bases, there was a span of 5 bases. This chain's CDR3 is CASSGLNTEAFF. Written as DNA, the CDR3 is TGTGCCAGCAGCGGACTAAACACTGAAGCTTTCTTT.

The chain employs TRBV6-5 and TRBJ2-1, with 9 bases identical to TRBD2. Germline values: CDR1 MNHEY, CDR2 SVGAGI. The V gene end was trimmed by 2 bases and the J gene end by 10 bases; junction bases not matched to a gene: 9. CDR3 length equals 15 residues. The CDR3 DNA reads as TGTGCCAGCAGTTACCGTTTAGGGACTAGCCGGGAGCAGTTCTTC. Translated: CASSYRLGTSREQFF.

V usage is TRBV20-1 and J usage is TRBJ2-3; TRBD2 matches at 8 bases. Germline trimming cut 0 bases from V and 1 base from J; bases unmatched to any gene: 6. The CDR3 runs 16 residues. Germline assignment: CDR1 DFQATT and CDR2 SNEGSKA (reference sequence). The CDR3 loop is CSARDWATSGTDTQYF. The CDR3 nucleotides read TGCAGTGCTAGAGATTGGGCGACTAGCGGCACAGATACGCAGTATTTT.

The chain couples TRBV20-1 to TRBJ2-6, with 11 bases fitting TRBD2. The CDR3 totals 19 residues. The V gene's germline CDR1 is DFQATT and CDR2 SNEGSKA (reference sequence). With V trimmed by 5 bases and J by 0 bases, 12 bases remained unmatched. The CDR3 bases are TGCAGTGCTCCTCCTTCAACTAGCGGGAGTTACTCTGGGGCCAACGTCCTGACTTTC. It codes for CSAPPSTSGSYSGANVLTF.

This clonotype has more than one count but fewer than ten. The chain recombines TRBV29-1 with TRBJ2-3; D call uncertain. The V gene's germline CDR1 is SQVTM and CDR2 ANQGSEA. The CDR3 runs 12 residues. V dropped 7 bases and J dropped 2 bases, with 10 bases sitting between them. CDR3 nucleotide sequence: TGCAGCGGCAAAGCTTCCACAGATACGCAGTATTTT. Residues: CSGKASTDTQYF.

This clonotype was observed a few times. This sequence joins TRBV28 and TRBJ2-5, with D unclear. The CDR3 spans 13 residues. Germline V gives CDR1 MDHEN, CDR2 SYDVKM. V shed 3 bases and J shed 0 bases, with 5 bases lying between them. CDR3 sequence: CASSFRYQETQYF. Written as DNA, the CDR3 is TGTGCCAGCAGTTTCCGGTACCAAGAGACCCAGTACTTC.

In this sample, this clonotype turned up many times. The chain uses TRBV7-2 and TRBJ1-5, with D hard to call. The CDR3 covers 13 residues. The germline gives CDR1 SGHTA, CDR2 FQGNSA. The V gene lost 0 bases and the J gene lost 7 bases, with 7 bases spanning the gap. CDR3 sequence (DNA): TGTGCCAGCAGCTTAGCGCAGTGGCAGCCCCAGCATTTT. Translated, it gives CASSLAQWQPQHF.

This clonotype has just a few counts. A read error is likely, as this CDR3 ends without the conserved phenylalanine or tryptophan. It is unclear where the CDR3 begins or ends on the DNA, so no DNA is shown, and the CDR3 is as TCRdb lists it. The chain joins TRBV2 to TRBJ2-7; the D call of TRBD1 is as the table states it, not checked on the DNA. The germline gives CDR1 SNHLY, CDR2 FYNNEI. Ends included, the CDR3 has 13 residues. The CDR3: CASRGDGRFGGSL.

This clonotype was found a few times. CDR3 bases: TGTGCCAGCAGCTTCAATGCGTGGGCCGGCACAGATACGCAGTATTTT. Translating it yields CASSFNAWAGTDTQYF. The chain uses TRBV5-7 and TRBJ2-3; D not resolved. TRBV5-7 is assigned to the ORF class and has an uncertain function. The CDR3 has 16 amino acids. V was cut by 2 bases and J by 1 base, with 14 bases left in between.

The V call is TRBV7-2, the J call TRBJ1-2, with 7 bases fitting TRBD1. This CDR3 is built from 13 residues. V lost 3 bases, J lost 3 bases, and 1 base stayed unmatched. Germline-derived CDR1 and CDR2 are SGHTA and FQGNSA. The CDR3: CASSFQGDYGYTF. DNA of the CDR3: TGTGCCAGCAGCTTTCAGGGGGACTATGGCTACACCTTC.

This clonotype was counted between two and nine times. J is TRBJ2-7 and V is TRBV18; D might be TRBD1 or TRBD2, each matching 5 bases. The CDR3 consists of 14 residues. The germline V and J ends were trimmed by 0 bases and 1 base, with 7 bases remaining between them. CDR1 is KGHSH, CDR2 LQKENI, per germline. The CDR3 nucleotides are TGTGCCAGCTCACCACCGTGGGGGTCCTACGAGCAGTACTTC. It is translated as CASSPPWGSYEQYF. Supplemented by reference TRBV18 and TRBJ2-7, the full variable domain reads NAGVMQNPRHLVRRRGQEARLRCSPMKGHSHVYWYRQLPEEGLKFMVYLQKENIIDESGMPKERFSAEFPKEGPSILRIQQVVRGDSAAYFCASSPPWGSYEQYFGPGTRLTVT.

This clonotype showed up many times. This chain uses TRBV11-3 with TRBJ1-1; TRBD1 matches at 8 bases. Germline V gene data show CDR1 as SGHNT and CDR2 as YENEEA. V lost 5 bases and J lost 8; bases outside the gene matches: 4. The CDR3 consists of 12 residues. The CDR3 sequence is CASSGRDREAFF. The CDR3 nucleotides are TGTGCCAGCAGCGGACGGGACAGGGAAGCTTTCTTT.

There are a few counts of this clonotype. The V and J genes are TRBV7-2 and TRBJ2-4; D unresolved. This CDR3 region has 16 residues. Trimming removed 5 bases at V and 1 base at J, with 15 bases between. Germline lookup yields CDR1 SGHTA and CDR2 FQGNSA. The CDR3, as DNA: TGTGCCAGCAGCCAGACCCCTACGGAGGCCAAAAACATTCAGTACTTC. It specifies CASSQTPTEAKNIQYF.

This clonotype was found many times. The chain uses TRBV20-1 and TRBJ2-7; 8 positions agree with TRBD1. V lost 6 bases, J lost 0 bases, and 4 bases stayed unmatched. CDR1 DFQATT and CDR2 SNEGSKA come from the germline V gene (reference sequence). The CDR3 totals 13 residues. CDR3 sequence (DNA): TGCAGTGCCGGGACAGGATCCTCCTACGAGCAGTACTTC. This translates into CSAGTGSSYEQYF.